The 17 T cell receptor beta chains below were found in one sample sequenced in a study of CD8+ T cells in alopecia areata. Extracted RNA was reverse transcribed, and the resulting cDNA served as sequencing template. Only in-frame clones appear in the TCRdb table, and some are missing; sequencing was by immunoSEQ multiplex PCR. The sample shows approximately 220,000 clones, more than 30% of them seen only once. Treatment noted: oral pan-JAK inhibitor, 5-10 mg twice daily. The sample here was CD4+ T cells sorted from blood, taken around week 30, from a patient treated with tofacitinib. The receptors originated from a human donor with alopecia areata.

The chain has TRBV2 and TRBJ1-1; 7 nucleotides match TRBD1. Trimming at V came to 4 bases and at J to 4 bases, leaving 6 bases not matched to a gene. Germline values: CDR1 SNHLY, CDR2 FYNNEI. The CDR3 has 14 residues. Here the CDR3 reads CASSGQGAATEAFF. Written as DNA, the CDR3 is TGTGCCAGCAGTGGACAGGGAGCGGCCACTGAAGCTTTCTTT.

On this clone itself: An end of the junction does not agree with germline; a read error may underlie this. CDR3 sequence reads: CASSQEQGSGLYTEAFF. The CDR3 coding sequence is TGCGCCAGCAGCCAAGAACAGGGGTCTGGTCTTTACACTGAAGCTTTCTTT. This rearrangement joins TRBV7-3 to TRBJ1-1; 7 bases line up with TRBD1. The length of the CDR3 is 17 residues. The germline gives CDR1 SGHTA, CDR2 FQGTGA.

This clone has only a few counts. The chain has TRBV2 and TRBJ2-4; 7 bases fit TRBD1. Germline CDR1 SNHLY, CDR2 FYNNEI. CDR3 size: 15 residues. With V trimmed by 5 bases and J by 1 base, 5 bases remained unmatched. CDR3 bases: TGTGCCAGCAGTAGAGACAGGGAGGCCAAAAACATTCAGTACTTC. It is translated as CASSRDREAKNIQYF.

A note on this clone: The junction departs from the called germline gene at one end, perhaps through a read error. Other nucleotide sequences from this sample produce the same CDR3. This chain uses TRBV30 with TRBJ1-2; D is unclear. Germline V CDR1 and CDR2: GTSNPN, SVGIG (reference sequence). The CDR3 spans 12 residues. Here the CDR3 DNA reads TGCGCCTGGAGCGTCAGGTCCCATGGCTACACCTTC. This translates into CAWSVRSHGYTF.

The sample holds a few counts of this clone. Other DNA variants within this sample encode the same CDR3. The chain recombines TRBV29-1 with TRBJ1-5; TRBD1 is a possible D gene (6 bases). The CDR3 totals 12 residues. Germline V gene sequence: CDR1 SQVTM, CDR2 ANQGSEA. V was shortened by 6 bases and J by 2 bases, with 8 bases between the two germline ends. The CDR3 loop reads CSVRQGNQPQHF. In DNA form, the CDR3 reads TGCAGCGTCCGACAGGGCAATCAGCCCCAGCATTTT.

The chain is built from TRBV30 and TRBJ1-1; the D is unclear. Looked up from germline, CDR1 is GTSNPN and CDR2 is SVGIG (reference sequence). The length of the CDR3 is 13 residues. Trimming shortened V by 6 bases and J by 0 bases, and 11 bases separated the two germline ends. This CDR3 reads CACLSPLNTEAFF. CDR3 DNA sequence: TGTGCCTGCCTCTCACCATTGAACACTGAAGCTTTCTTT.

The V call is TRBV6-1, the J call TRBJ1-2; D uncertain. Trimming took off 9 bases at V and 4 bases at J, with 15 bases between the two ends. Germline V gives CDR1 MNHNS, CDR2 SASEGT. This CDR3 has 13 residues. The CDR3 here is CARLSKEGYGYTF. For the CDR3, the DNA is TGTGCCAGGTTGAGCAAGGAGGGCTATGGCTACACCTTC.

This clone has just one count. This rearrangement joins TRBV6-1 to TRBJ1-5; D is ambiguous. The CDR3 loop spans 14 amino acids. V was shortened by 2 bases and J by 1 base, with 6 bases between the two germline ends. Germline lookup yields CDR1 MNHNS and CDR2 SASEGT. The CDR3 reads CASSERGSNQPQHF. CDR3 bases: TGTGCCAGCAGTGAACGTGGGAGCAATCAGCCCCAGCATTTT.

This clone was observed a few times. The genes are TRBV2 and TRBJ2-7, with D possibly being TRBD2 (6 bases). The CDR3 runs 12 residues. Germline V gene sequence: CDR1 SNHLY, CDR2 FYNNEI. Trimming shortened V by 8 bases and J by 4 bases, and 12 bases separated the two germline ends. DNA for the CDR3: TGTGCCAGCTGGTCGGGAGAGTACGAGCAGTACTTC. Protein: CASWSGEYEQYF.

This chain uses TRBV2 with TRBJ2-7, with 10 bases that match TRBD1. Looked up from germline, CDR1 is SNHLY and CDR2 is FYNNEI. V shed 10 bases and J 5 bases; nucleotides not matched to a gene: 2. CDR3 size: 11 residues. The CDR3 DNA sequence: TGTGCCACGGGACAGGGGCACGAGCAGTACTTC. It encodes CATGQGHEQYF.

The chain is built from TRBV30 and TRBJ2-3, with 13 bases matching TRBD2. This CDR3 is built from 18 residues. Trimming took 1 base from V and 0 from J; bases not matched to a gene: 7. Germline CDR1 is GTSNPN and CDR2 is SVGIG (reference sequence). The CDR3 DNA reads TGTGCCTGGAGTGCCGGGACTAGCGGGACCACTAGCACAGATACGCAGTATTTT. Its translation is CAWSAGTSGTTSTDTQYF. Filled out from reference TRBV30 and TRBJ2-3, the complete variable domain reads SQTIHQWPATLVQPVGSPLSLECTVEGTSNPNLYWYRQAAGRGLQLLFYSVGIGQISSEVPQNLSASRPQDRQFILSSKKLLLSDSGFYLCAWSAGTSGTTSTDTQYFGPGTRLTVL.

The rearrangement joins TRBV4-1 to TRBJ1-1, with D possibly matching TRBD1 (5 bases). CDR3 length equals 14 residues. CDR1 is MGHRA, CDR2 YSYEKL, per germline. Trimming left V 1 base short and J 8 bases short, with 14 bases between. The CDR3 sequence is CASSQVLQGPEAFF. CDR3 DNA: TGCGCCAGCAGCCAAGTGCTTCAGGGTCCCGAAGCTTTCTTT.

Regarding this clone: Germline is not matched at one junction end, which may reflect a read error. J is TRBJ2-3 and V is TRBV29-1; D unresolved. CDR3 size: 12 residues. Germline V gives CDR1 SQVTM, CDR2 ANQGSEA. This CDR3 is CSVSRAVDMQYF. DNA of the CDR3: TGCAGCGTTTCTAGGGCGGTGGATATGCAGTATTTT.

The rearrangement joins TRBV6-1 to TRBJ2-5; no firm D call. The CDR3 runs to 15 residues. The V gene's germline CDR1 is MNHNS and CDR2 SASEGT. V lost 6 bases and J 0 bases, leaving 14 bases between the germline ends. The CDR3 reads CASSPPTLYQETQYF. Here the CDR3 DNA reads TGTGCCAGCAGCCCACCGACATTGTACCAAGAGACCCAGTACTTC.

The rearrangement uses TRBV7-3 and TRBJ1-2; D is perhaps TRBD1 (5 bases). The CDR3 spans 14 residues. Trimming took off 5 bases at V and 7 bases at J, with 17 bases between the two ends. CDR1 SGHTA and CDR2 FQGTGA come from the germline V gene. The CDR3 DNA sequence: TGTGCCAGCAGCGGGATCACAGGAGCCGCTGGCTACACCTTC. Its protein is CASSGITGAAGYTF.

This clone came up a few times. This chain connects TRBV6-1 to TRBJ1-2; no clear D gene. Looked up from germline, CDR1 is MNHNS and CDR2 is SASEGT. V was trimmed by 7 bases and J by 3 bases, leaving 6 bases between them. CDR3 length: 11 residues. CDR3 region: CASKNDYGYTF. The DNA of the CDR3 is TGTGCCAGCAAGAATGACTATGGCTACACCTTC.

This chain connects TRBV10-3 to TRBJ2-3; 15 bases line up with TRBD2. Trimming removed 8 bases from V and 6 bases from J; junction bases left unmatched: 6. This CDR3 has 15 residues. CDR1 is ENHRY and CDR2 is SYGVKD in the germline V gene. CDR3 residues: CAIGGLAGGPDTQYF. CDR3 DNA: TGTGCCATCGGCGGACTAGCGGGAGGGCCGGATACGCAGTATTTT.